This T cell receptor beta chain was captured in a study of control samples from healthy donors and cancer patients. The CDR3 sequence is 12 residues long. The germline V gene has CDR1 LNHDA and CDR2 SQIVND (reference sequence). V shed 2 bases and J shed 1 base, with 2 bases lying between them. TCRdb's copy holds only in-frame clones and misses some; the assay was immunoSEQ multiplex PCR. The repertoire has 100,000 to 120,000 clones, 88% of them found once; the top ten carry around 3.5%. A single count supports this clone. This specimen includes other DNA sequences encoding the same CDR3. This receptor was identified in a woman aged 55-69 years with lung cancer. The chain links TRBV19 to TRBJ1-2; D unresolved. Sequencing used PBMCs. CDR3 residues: CASSILNYGYTF. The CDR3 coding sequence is TGTGCCAGTAGTATACTTAACTATGGCTACACCTTC.